This entry lists 18 T cell receptor beta chains sequenced from one sample in a study of cytomegalovirus exposure and HLA in healthy donors. The PCR made use of 60 Vbeta and 13 Jbeta primers. Clones were read by immunoSEQ multiplex PCR, and TCRdb kept only the in-frame ones, dropping some. This sample has about 200,000 clones; around 77% occur once, and the top ten carry approximately 2.1%. The sample was PBMCs. Receptors originate from a man aged 30-40 years in good health and CMV-seronegative.

This rearrangement joins TRBV25-1 to TRBJ1-5, with no clear D. The CDR3 runs 14 residues. V was pared by 2 bases and J by 5 bases, with 10 bases between. The germline CDR1 and CDR2 sequences are MGHDK and SYGVNS. Written as DNA, the CDR3 is TGTGCCAGCAGTGAAGTCGGGGTGTATCAGCCCCAGCATTTT. Translated, it gives CASSEVGVYQPQHF.

The chain has TRBV7-3 and TRBJ2-3; TRBD2 agrees at 10 bases. V shed 2 bases and J 3 bases; nucleotides not matched to a gene: 2. Germline values: CDR1 SGHTA, CDR2 FQGTGA. The CDR3 extends over 15 amino acids. The CDR3 coding sequence is TGTGCCAGCAGCTTACTAGCGGGAGCGACAGATACGCAGTATTTT. It translates to CASSLLAGATDTQYF.

The chain links TRBV5-1 to TRBJ1-1; D is unresolved. Germline V gene data show CDR1 as SGHRS and CDR2 as YFSETQ. Trimming removed 0 bases at V and 0 bases at J, with 6 bases between. CDR3 length equals 14 residues. The CDR3 loop is CASSLEQMNTEAFF. DNA for the CDR3: TGCGCCAGCAGCTTGGAACAGATGAACACTGAAGCTTTCTTT.

The gene calls are TRBV6-5 and TRBJ1-5; D not certain. Germline V lookup: CDR1 MNHEY, CDR2 SVGAGI. Between the trimmed V and J ends, which lost 6 bases and 7 bases, there was a span of 16 bases. CDR3 length equals 14 residues. The CDR3 coding sequence is TGTGCCAGCAGCCGAGCGGACGATTCACAGCCCCAGCATTTT. This codes for CASSRADDSQPQHF.

The gene calls are TRBV9 and TRBJ2-6; D perhaps matches TRBD2 (6 bases). The germline V gene encodes CDR1 SGDLS and CDR2 YYNGEE. Trimming shortened V by 0 bases and J by 1 base, and 11 bases separated the two germline ends. The CDR3 loop spans 17 amino acids. In nucleotides, the CDR3 is TGTGCCAGCAGCGTAGATCGGGGGAGGTCTGGGGCCAACGTCCTGACTTTC. It translates to CASSVDRGRSGANVLTF.

A single count supports this clone. The CDR3 protein is CASSATSGSGYEQYF. DNA of the CDR3: TGTGCCAGCAGCGCGACTAGCGGGAGCGGGTACGAGCAGTACTTC. This chain joins TRBV7-2 and TRBJ2-7, with 12 bases fitting TRBD2. Germline V gives CDR1 SGHTA, CDR2 FQGNSA. V lost 5 bases to trimming and J lost 4 bases; unmatched junction nucleotides: 6. The CDR3 consists of 15 residues.

This clone appeared a few times. The V and J genes are TRBV27 and TRBJ2-1, with D uncertain. Germline V gene sequence: CDR1 MNHEY, CDR2 SMNVEV (reference sequence). The CDR3 has 12 amino acids. The V gene lost 5 bases and the J gene lost 1 base, with 3 bases spanning the gap. CDR3 sequence reads: CASSPSYNEQFF. The DNA of the CDR3 is TGTGCCAGCAGTCCTTCCTACAATGAGCAGTTCTTC.

The V gene is TRBV28, the J gene TRBJ2-7; 9 bases align to TRBD1. The CDR3 runs 15 residues. The germline gives CDR1 MDHEN, CDR2 SYDVKM. The ends lost 2 bases at V and 5 bases at J; junction bases unmatched: 7. The CDR3 sequence: CASSLRPGQGNEQYF. The CDR3 nucleotides are TGTGCCAGCAGTTTACGTCCGGGACAGGGTAACGAGCAGTACTTC.

The rearrangement uses TRBV9 and TRBJ2-3; possible D gene TRBD2, 6 bases. The CDR3 covers 13 residues. Germline values: CDR1 SGDLS, CDR2 YYNGEE. Trimming took 4 bases from V and 4 from J, leaving 10 bases between them. CDR3 residues: CASSLGGPDTQYF. The CDR3, as DNA: TGTGCCAGCAGCTTGGGGGGTCCAGATACGCAGTATTTT.

The CDR3 sequence: CASSPQGQGTGYTF. The DNA of the CDR3 is TGCGCCAGCAGCCCGCAGGGGCAGGGTACAGGCTACACCTTC. This sequence joins TRBV4-1 and TRBJ1-2, with TRBD1 as a possible D gene (6 bases). Germline assignment: CDR1 MGHRA and CDR2 YSYEKL. Deletions cut 4 bases from V and 8 bases from J, with 17 bases between. There are 14 residues in the CDR3.

This chain joins TRBV14 and TRBJ2-3; maybe TRBD1 (5 bases). V was pared by 1 base and J by 1 base, with 12 bases between. Germline V CDR1 and CDR2: SGHDN, FVKESK. The CDR3 totals 16 residues. The CDR3 DNA sequence: TGTGCCAGCAGCCAAGCAGGGCGCTCGGGCACAGATACGCAGTATTTT. Its protein is CASSQAGRSGTDTQYF.

This clone was recorded only once. The chain is built from TRBV19 and TRBJ2-7; maybe TRBD1 (5 bases). Germline V CDR1 and CDR2: LNHDA, SQIVND (reference sequence). The length of the CDR3 is 14 residues. V dropped 6 bases and J dropped 5 bases, with 17 bases sitting between them. Written as DNA, the CDR3 is TGTGCCAGTAGCCCCGGTGTAGGGGCGAACGAGCAGTACTTC. Translation gives CASSPGVGANEQYF. Supplemented by reference TRBV19 and TRBJ2-7, the full variable domain reads DGGITQSPKYLFRKEGQNVTLSCEQNLNHDAMYWYRQDPGQGLRLIYYSQIVNDFQKGDIAEGYSVSREKKESFPLTVTSAQKNPTAFYLCASSPGVGANEQYFGPGTRLTVT.

The J gene is TRBJ2-5, the V gene TRBV27; 13 bases are a match to TRBD2. The germline gives CDR1 MNHEY, CDR2 SMNVEV (reference sequence). The length of the CDR3 is 19 residues. V was pared by 0 bases and J by 5 bases, with 12 bases of the junction left unmatched. As DNA, the CDR3 is TGTGCCAGCAGTTTATCGATCCCGGGACTAGCGGGATCTCAGGAGACCCAGTACTTC. Translated: CASSLSIPGLAGSQETQYF.

V and J are TRBV5-6 and TRBJ2-1; 8 nucleotides match TRBD2. Germline V gene data show CDR1 as SGHDT and CDR2 as YYEEEE. The junction had 6 bases not matched to a gene; V was cut back by 2 bases and J by 2 bases. The CDR3 consists of 16 residues. CDR3 sequence (DNA): TGTGCCAGCAGCTTTAAGGTACTAGCGGCCTACAATGAGCAGTTCTTC. Its protein product is CASSFKVLAAYNEQFF.

V is TRBV29-1 and J is TRBJ1-2; D gene uncertain. Germline CDR1 reads SQVTM; CDR2 reads ANQGSEA. This CDR3 has 11 residues. Trimming removed 7 bases from V and 8 bases from J, with 14 bases in between. As DNA, the CDR3 is TGCAGCGCCCTGGAAGCGGGCGGCTACACCTTC. This translates into CSALEAGGYTF.

The chain carries TRBV5-1 and TRBJ2-2; no firm D call. Trimming removed 4 bases from V and 6 bases from J, with 13 bases in between. Germline CDR1 reads SGHRS; CDR2 reads YFSETQ. The CDR3 spans 14 residues. The CDR3 region has the DNA TGCGCCAGCAGCCCAACGCCAGGCCCCGGGGAGCTGTTTTTT. This encodes CASSPTPGPGELFF.

The gene calls are TRBV29-1 and TRBJ2-7; maybe TRBD1 (5 bases). CDR3 size: 13 residues. V lost 5 bases and J lost 3, with 14 bases in between. CDR1 and CDR2 (germline): SQVTM, ANQGSEA. The CDR3 loop reads CSVSNTGSYEQYF. CDR3 in DNA: TGCAGCGTTTCTAATACAGGAAGCTACGAGCAGTACTTC.

The CDR3: CASSFGGLAGSYNEQFF. In DNA, the CDR3 is TGTGCCAGCAGTTTCGGAGGACTAGCGGGTTCCTACAATGAGCAGTTCTTC. The chain links TRBV11-3 to TRBJ2-1; 11 bases map to TRBD2. V shed 6 bases and J 1 base; nucleotides not matched to a gene: 8. The CDR3 runs 17 residues. Germline-derived CDR1 and CDR2 are SGHNT and YENEEA.